These T cell receptor beta chains were read from a single sample in a study of PD-1 blockade in classical Hodgkin lymphoma. Sequenced by immunoSEQ multiplex PCR; TCRdb stores in-frame clones only, minus some. In the table there are some 11,000 clones, 76% of which are singletons. The starting material was peripheral blood mononuclear cells (PBMCs), obtained at baseline. The receptors derive from a human donor with classical Hodgkin lymphoma. Both conserved end residues are part of each CDR3. D genes are given only for firm matches. The size entry is marked missing in some rows and otherwise reads once, few, many or a size class.

TRBV2	TRBJ2-5	.	few	CASSERAFGVWAQYF	TGTGCCAGCAGTGAACGGGCATTCGGGGTTTGGGCCCAGTACTTC
TRBV19	TRBJ2-6	.	.	CASSILGDWANVLTF	TGTGCCAGTAGTATCCTCGGGGACTGGGCCAACGTCCTGACTTTC
TRBV5-3	TRBJ2-2	TRBD1	few	CARTDRATGELFF	TGTGCCAGAACAGACAGGGCCACCGGGGAGCTGTTTTTT
TRBV5-1	TRBJ2-1	.	.	CASSNPSYNEQFF	TGCGCCAGCAGCAACCCGTCCTACAATGAGCAGTTCTTC
TRBV11-2	TRBJ2-1	TRBD1	.	CASSYDRENEQFF	TGTGCCAGCAGCTATGACAGGGAAAATGAGCAGTTCTTC
TRBV2	TRBJ2-7	.	.	CASSGRESGEQYF	TGTGCCAGCAGTGGTCGAGAATCTGGCGAGCAGTACTTC
TRBV19	TRBJ2-7	.	.	CASSIGRGYEQYF	TGTGCCAGTAGTATTGGGCGAGGCTACGAGCAGTACTTC
TRBV11-2	TRBJ2-7	.	.	CASSLNRYEQYF	TGTGCCAGCAGCTTAAACAGGTACGAGCAGTACTTC
TRBV5-1	TRBJ1-5	.	once	CASSLEGSNQPQHF	TGCGCCAGCAGCTTGGAGGGGAGCAATCAGCCCCAGCATTTT
TRBV7-2	TRBJ2-7	.	.	CASSLVLAYEQYF	TGTGCCAGCAGCTTAGTTCTAGCCTACGAGCAGTACTTC
TRBV19	TRBJ2-7	.	.	CASSMGPRPYEQYF	TGTGCCAGTAGTATGGGCCCCCGACCTTACGAGCAGTACTTC
TRBV6-1	TRBJ2-7	TRBD1	.	CASSGTGGASYEQYF	TGTGCCAGCAGTGGAACAGGGGGCGCAAGCTACGAGCAGTACTTC
TRBV2	TRBJ1-2	.	.	CASTLGQIADRSSRYTF	TGTGCCAGCACCTTGGGCCAAATCGCGGACCGCTCGAGTAGGTACACCTTC
TRBV6-6	TRBJ2-7	.	medium-sized	CASSGGGQIYEQYF	TGTGCCAGCAGCGGGGGAGGACAGATCTACGAGCAGTACTTC
TRBV10-3	TRBJ2-7	TRBD1	.	CAISQTDRASYEQYF	TGTGCCATCAGTCAAACGGACAGGGCCTCCTACGAGCAGTACTTC
TRBV5-1	TRBJ2-1	.	.	CASSLGWASSSYNEQFF	TGCGCCAGCAGCTTGGGGTGGGCGTCGAGCTCCTACAATGAGCAGTTCTTC
TRBV6-5	TRBJ1-1	TRBD1	once	CASSYSRTGGITEAFF	TGTGCCAGCAGTTACTCCCGGACAGGGGGTATAACTGAAGCTTTCTTT
TRBV2	TRBJ2-3	.	few	CASQKGSTQYF	TGTGCCAGCCAAAAGGGGTCTACGCAGTATTTT
TRBV10-3	TRBJ2-7	TRBD2	.	CAISGLAGIYEQYF	TGTGCCATCAGTGGTTTAGCGGGTATTTACGAGCAGTACTTC
TRBV29-1	TRBJ1-2	.	.	CSVEGGQGRGYGYTF	TGCAGCGTTGAGGGAGGGCAGGGACGGGGCTATGGCTACACCTTC
TRBV7-8	TRBJ2-6	TRBD1	.	CASSLLDRGQSGANVLTF	TGTGCCAGCAGCTTACTGGACAGGGGGCAAAGTGGGGCCAACGTCCTGACTTTC
TRBV18	TRBJ1-4	.	.	CASSPRGTPTNEKLFF	TGTGCCAGCTCACCACGAGGGACACCAACTAATGAAAAACTGTTTTTT